The next 18 T cell receptor beta chains were all read from a single sample in a study of cytomegalovirus exposure and HLA in healthy donors. The PCR ran on 60 Vbeta and 13 Jbeta primers. Sequencing used immunoSEQ multiplex PCR; TCRdb keeps in-frame clones, though not all of them. The data show 98,000 or so clones, with about three quarters seen just once and 16% held by the top ten. The material sequenced was PBMCs. The receptor set was obtained from a man in his sixties in good health and CMV-seropositive.

This chain connects TRBV11-2 to TRBJ1-3; no clear D gene. In germline, CDR1 is SGHAT, CDR2 FQNNGV. The CDR3 is made up of 13 amino acids. V gave up 4 bases and J gave up 4 bases, with 8 bases separating them. The CDR3 here is CASSSGKGNTIYF. In DNA, the CDR3 is TGTGCCAGCAGCTCAGGAAAGGGAAACACCATATATTTT.

The gene calls are TRBV5-1 and TRBJ1-2; tentative D call: TRBD1 (6 bases). CDR3 length: 16 residues. Germline CDR1 is SGHRS and CDR2 is YFSETQ. Trimming cost V 0 bases and J 8 bases, with 20 bases left between them. CDR3 amino acids: CASSLARQGKGHGYTF. The CDR3 DNA reads TGCGCCAGCAGCTTGGCACGGCAGGGGAAAGGGCACGGCTACACCTTC.

The chain combines TRBV7-2 with TRBJ2-5; 9 nucleotides line up with TRBD1. V gave up 6 bases and J gave up 2 bases; unmatched junction bases: 4. The CDR3 contains 14 residues. Germline V gene sequence: CDR1 SGHTA, CDR2 FQGNSA. CDR3 nucleotide sequence: TGTGCCAGCAGAAGGGACAGGGTGCAAGAGACCCAGTACTTC. It specifies CASRRDRVQETQYF.

This chain connects TRBV28 to TRBJ2-7, with a possible D match to TRBD2 (5 bases). Trimming stripped 2 bases from V and 0 bases from J, with 11 bases between. CDR3 length: 15 amino acids. Germline V gives CDR1 MDHEN, CDR2 SYDVKM. CDR3 loop: CASSLRRLASYEQYF. The DNA of the CDR3 is TGTGCCAGCAGTTTAAGGCGGCTAGCCTCCTACGAGCAGTACTTC.

V gene TRBV15 combines with J gene TRBJ2-5, with D maybe TRBD1 (5 bases). This CDR3 has 14 residues. V was pared by 0 bases and J by 2 bases, with 7 bases between. The germline V gene has CDR1 LNHNV and CDR2 YYDKDF (reference sequence). CDR3 amino acids: CATSRDRAQETQYF. The CDR3 bases are TGTGCCACCAGCAGAGACAGGGCACAAGAGACCCAGTACTTC.

In this sample, this clone turned up a few times. This chain uses TRBV9 with TRBJ2-7, with 8 bases fitting TRBD2. V was clipped by 4 bases and J by 3 bases; unmatched bases: 6. The CDR3 covers 14 residues. CDR1 is SGDLS, CDR2 YYNGEE, per germline. CDR3 nucleotide sequence: TGTGCCAGCAGCCTACTGGCGGGGGGCTACGAGCAGTACTTC. It is translated as CASSLLAGGYEQYF.

The gene calls are TRBV2 and TRBJ2-7; 7 bases align to TRBD1. This CDR3 comprises 15 residues. CDR1 is SNHLY and CDR2 is FYNNEI in the germline V gene. V shed 6 bases and J 0 bases; nucleotides not matched to a gene: 8. The CDR3 sequence: CASRQDRLSSYEQYF. CDR3 sequence (DNA): TGTGCCAGCAGACAGGACAGGTTGAGCTCCTACGAGCAGTACTTC.

This sequence joins TRBV2 and TRBJ2-2; 7 bases fit TRBD1. The CDR3 consists of 16 residues. V gave up 2 bases and J gave up 0 bases; unmatched junction bases: 3. CDR1 and CDR2 (germline): SNHLY, FYNNEI. CDR3 sequence (DNA): TGTGCCAGCAGTGAAAGGGGGCGGACGAACACCGGGGAGCTGTTTTTT. It yields the protein CASSERGRTNTGELFF.

The genes are TRBV30 and TRBJ2-5; D is perhaps TRBD2 (5 bases). The J call may be wrong; the DNA end is better matched by TRBJ2-7. This CDR3 is built from 12 residues. Germline CDR1 and CDR2: GTSNPN and SVGIG (reference sequence). The CDR3 nucleotides read TGTGCCTGGACCAAAGGACTCCTCGAGCAGTACTTC. It translates to CAWTKGLLEQYF.

The rearrangement uses TRBV2 and TRBJ1-2; D ambiguous. The V gene's germline CDR1 is SNHLY and CDR2 FYNNEI. The CDR3 has 11 residues. Deletions cut 8 bases from V and 8 bases from J, with 12 bases between. The CDR3 region is CASRGGKGYTF. The CDR3 DNA sequence: TGTGCCAGCCGAGGAGGTAAGGGCTACACCTTC.

The chain recombines TRBV19 with TRBJ2-1; D is ambiguous. This CDR3 has 13 amino acids. V was clipped by 1 base and J by 8 bases, with 9 bases between them. Germline lookup yields CDR1 LNHDA and CDR2 SQIVND (reference sequence). The CDR3 region has the DNA TGTGCCAGTAGTATAGGACTTATAGATGAGCAGTTCTTC. It encodes CASSIGLIDEQFF.

The chain joins TRBV12-5 to TRBJ2-7; TRBD2 is a possible D gene (6 bases). CDR1 is LGHNT and CDR2 is FRNRAP in the germline V gene. The CDR3 covers 16 residues. Deletions cut 2 bases from V and 1 base from J, with 15 bases between. CDR3 loop: CASGLFLAAPSYEQYF. CDR3 DNA: TGTGCTAGTGGTTTGTTCTTAGCGGCCCCTTCCTACGAGCAGTACTTC.

The chain uses TRBV6-1 and TRBJ2-5; 8 nucleotides align to TRBD1. This CDR3 region has 14 residues. The germline gives CDR1 MNHNS, CDR2 SASEGT. V was clipped by 3 bases and J by 11 bases; unmatched bases: 11. The CDR3 protein is CASSDRGRSSEQYF. The CDR3 DNA follows: TGTGCCAGCAGTGACAGGGGGCGCAGTAGTGAGCAGTACTTC.

The chain joins TRBV11-2 to TRBJ2-7, with 9 bases lining up with TRBD1. The CDR3 loop spans 18 amino acids. Per germline, CDR1 SGHAT and CDR2 FQNNGV. V shed 1 base, J shed 6 bases, and the junction held 16 bases outside the gene matches. The CDR3 region is CASSLAPLFAGTGFEQYF. As DNA, the CDR3 is TGTGCCAGCAGCTTAGCCCCTCTATTCGCGGGGACAGGGTTCGAGCAGTACTTC. The full variable domain, with the rest looked up from reference TRBV11-2 and TRBJ2-7, is EAGVAQSPRYKIIEKRQSVAFWCNPISGHATLYWYQQILGQGPKLLIQFQNNGVVDDSQLPKDRFSAERLKGVDSTLKIQPAKLEDSAVYLCASSLAPLFAGTGFEQYFGPGTRLTVT.

The chain carries TRBV5-1 and TRBJ1-2; 7 bases map to TRBD1. The CDR3 covers 17 residues. V shed 6 bases, J shed 2 bases, and the junction held 16 bases outside the gene matches. CDR1 is SGHRS and CDR2 is YFSETQ in the germline V gene. CDR3 DNA sequence: TGCGCCAGCACCCCGGGACAGAGGATGGAGTTGAACTATGGCTACACCTTC. Translating it yields CASTPGQRMELNYGYTF.

Remarks on this clone: At one end, the junction sequence differs from germline, possibly due to a read error. The chain links TRBV7-9 to TRBJ2-7; D remains unclear. The CDR3 is made up of 12 amino acids. CDR1 SEHNR and CDR2 FQNEAQ come from the germline V gene (reference sequence). CDR3 loop: CSSSLPGYEQYF. In DNA form, the CDR3 reads TGTTCCAGCAGCTTACCCGGCTACGAGCAGTACTTC.

This clone was counted a single time. This sequence joins TRBV5-1 and TRBJ2-5; the D is unclear. In germline, CDR1 is SGHRS, CDR2 YFSETQ. V lost 1 base, J lost 5 bases, and 6 bases lay in between. This CDR3 comprises 12 residues. In nucleotides, the CDR3 is TGCGCCAGCAGCTTGTCTCTTGAGACCCAGTACTTC. Translation gives CASSLSLETQYF.

The CDR3 sequence is CASSPLRDRGPEQYF. In nucleotides, the CDR3 is TGTGCCAGCAGCCCCCTCCGGGACAGGGGTCCCGAGCAGTACTTC. This rearrangement joins TRBV27 to TRBJ2-7, with 10 bases fitting TRBD1. V lost 6 bases and J lost 6; bases outside the gene matches: 11. Germline values: CDR1 MNHEY, CDR2 SMNVEV (reference sequence). The CDR3 is made up of 15 amino acids.